The clone carrying this T cell receptor beta chain was seen repeatedly, ten times or more. Profiled with immunoSEQ multiplex PCR; TCRdb holds only in-frame clones, not every one. The sample contains roughly 120,000 clones, approximately 90% of which appear only once. These data come from a study of control samples from healthy donors and cancer patients. J was trimmed by 4 bases and V by 4 bases; bases with no gene match: 5. This CDR3 has 13 residues. Germline lookup yields CDR1 GTSNPN and CDR2 SVGIG (reference sequence). This receptor was taken from a woman aged 18-29 years in good health. The chain has TRBV30 and TRBJ2-7; 9 bases align to TRBD1. Sequencing was performed on blood. The CDR3 bases are TGTGCCTGGAAAGGTGACAGGGGGTACGAGCAGTACTTC. Its translation is CAWKGDRGYEQYF. The entire variable domain, with the rest obtained from reference TRBV30 and TRBJ2-7, is as follows: SQTIHQWPATLVQPVGSPLSLECTVEGTSNPNLYWYRQAAGRGLQLLFYSVGIGQISSEVPQNLSASRPQDRQFILSSKKLLLSDSGFYLCAWKGDRGYEQYFGPGTRLTVT.